The 4 T cell receptor beta chains reported below all come from one sample, sequenced in a study of blood T cell repertoires in COVID-19. Only in-frame clones appear in the TCRdb table, and some are missing; sequencing was by immunoSEQ multiplex PCR. The sample gives under 35,000 clones, 88% of which show up once; approximately 5% is in the top ten. Sequenced input: peripheral blood. The source of these receptors is a human donor in a cohort sampled during active COVID-19.

This chain joins TRBV6-4 and TRBJ2-3; tentatively, D is TRBD2 (5 bases). This CDR3 has 15 residues. In germline, CDR1 is MRHNA, CDR2 SNTAGT. Trimming stripped 0 bases from V and 3 bases from J, with 10 bases between. For the CDR3, the DNA is TGTGCCAGCAGTGACTCCGCCGACTATACAGATACGCAGTATTTT. It is translated as CASSDSADYTDTQYF.

V and J are TRBV7-3 and TRBJ1-2; D call uncertain. Germline assignment: CDR1 SGHTA and CDR2 FQGTGA. Trimming cost V 0 bases and J 2 bases, with 13 bases left between them. The CDR3 has 16 amino acids. CDR3 nucleotide sequence: TGTGCCAGCAGCTTAACGCCGGGAGGGCAGAACTATGGCTACACCTTC. Translating gives CASSLTPGGQNYGYTF.

V usage is TRBV11-2 and J usage is TRBJ2-1; 7 bases are a match to TRBD1. CDR1 SGHAT and CDR2 FQNNGV come from the germline V gene. This CDR3 has 16 amino acids. V dropped 5 bases and J dropped 0; count of bases not matched to a gene: 7. CDR3 region: CASSSPRDSSYNEQFF. The CDR3 DNA is TGTGCCAGCAGCAGCCCCCGGGACAGCTCCTACAATGAGCAGTTCTTC.

This chain joins TRBV19 and TRBJ2-3, with 9 bases that match TRBD2. The CDR3 consists of 15 residues. The ends lost 8 bases at V and 6 bases at J; junction bases unmatched: 12. The germline gives CDR1 LNHDA, CDR2 SQIVND (reference sequence). The CDR3 DNA reads as TGTGCCAGTCAAGGTGGGCGGGGGGGCCCGGATACGCAGTATTTT. Its protein is CASQGGRGGPDTQYF.